These T cell receptor beta chains were read from a single sample in a study of PD-1 blockade in classical Hodgkin lymphoma. The data were produced by immunoSEQ multiplex PCR, yet TCRdb's version contains in-frame clones alone and is incomplete. The profile shows under 20,000 clones, about nine tenths of them singletons. The sequenced material came from peripheral blood mononuclear cells (PBMCs). These TCRs come from a human donor with classical Hodgkin lymphoma. The CDR3 runs from the conserved cysteine through the conserved F or W. D genes are given only for firm matches. The size entry is marked missing in some rows and otherwise reads once, few, many or a size class.

V gene	D gene	clone size	J gene	CDR3 protein	CDR3 DNA
TRBV7-9	NA	few	TRBJ1-4	CASSLSGGGDHEKLFF	TGTGCCAGCAGCTTATCCGGGGGTGGGGATCACGAAAAACTGTTTTTT
TRBV4-1	TRBD1	NA	TRBJ2-2	CASSQEYRGVDTGELFF	TGCGCCAGCAGCCAAGAATACAGGGGTGTAGACACCGGGGAGCTGTTTTTT
TRBV5-4	TRBD1	NA	TRBJ1-2	CASSQDRYRYGYTF	TGTGCCAGCAGCCAGGACAGGTACCGCTATGGCTACACCTTC
TRBV19	TRBD2	once	TRBJ2-3	CASSKDGAGGPTDTQYF	TGTGCCAGTAGTAAGGACGGCGCGGGAGGGCCGACAGATACGCAGTATTTT
TRBV10-3	NA	NA	TRBJ2-5	CAISDDRGQKETQYF	TGTGCCATCAGTGACGACAGAGGACAGAAAGAGACCCAGTACTTC
TRBV28	NA	NA	TRBJ2-7	CASSQLISRAEQYF	TGTGCCAGCAGTCAACTAATATCGAGGGCCGAGCAGTACTTC
TRBV5-5	NA	NA	TRBJ2-7	CASSLQGRGRFYEQYF	TGTGCCAGCAGCTTGCAAGGCAGGGGAAGATTCTACGAGCAGTACTTC
TRBV9	NA	NA	TRBJ1-1	CASSPPTREGFNTEAFF	TGTGCCAGCAGCCCCCCGACGCGGGAGGGGTTCAACACTGAAGCTTTCTTT
TRBV20-1	NA	NA	TRBJ2-3	CSARGPDTQYF	TGCAGTGCTAGAGGCCCAGATACGCAGTATTTT
TRBV27	TRBD2	NA	TRBJ2-3	CASRPWLADTDTQYF	TGTGCCAGCAGACCGTGGCTAGCGGACACAGATACGCAGTATTTT
TRBV2	TRBD2	NA	TRBJ2-5	CASRRGQLAGVRLETQYF	TGTGCCTCCCGGAGGGGCCAACTAGCGGGAGTGCGCTTAGAGACCCAGTACTTC
TRBV11-2	NA	medium-sized	TRBJ1-3	CASSFSENTIYF	TGTGCCAGCAGCTTCTCCGAAAACACCATATATTTT
TRBV25-1	NA	NA	TRBJ2-7	CASSERTTSYEQYF	TGTGCCAGCAGTGAGAGGACAACATCCTACGAGCAGTACTTC
TRBV29-1	NA	few	TRBJ1-1	CSVGTREDTEAFF	TGCAGCGTTGGTACCAGGGAGGACACTGAAGCTTTCTTT
TRBV19	NA	NA	TRBJ2-7	CASSIVASRYEQYF	TGTGCCAGTAGTATTGTCGCTAGCCGGTACGAGCAGTACTTC
TRBV7-2	NA	NA	TRBJ2-4	CASSPTSWDIQYF	TGTGCCAGCAGTCCAACTAGCTGGGACATTCAGTACTTC
TRBV28	TRBD1	NA	TRBJ2-6	CASRPRGQGRGANVLTF	TGTGCCAGCAGACCCCGGGGACAGGGCCGTGGGGCCAACGTCCTGACTTTC
TRBV5-1	NA	NA	TRBJ2-2	CASSLNGGIKAGELFF	TGCGCCAGCAGCTTGAACGGCGGGATTAAGGCCGGGGAGCTGTTTTTT
TRBV21-1	NA	few	TRBJ1-1	CASSKGEGVREAFF	TGTGCCAGCAGCAAAGGCGAGGGGGTTCGTGAAGCTTTCTTT
TRBV7-3	NA	NA	TRBJ2-5	CASSAHGNHQETQYF	TGTGCCAGCAGCGCACACGGCAACCACCAAGAGACCCAGTACTTC
TRBV5-5	NA	NA	TRBJ2-7	CASRKDAGTTTYEQYF	TGTGCCAGCAGGAAGGACGCCGGGACAACGACCTACGAGCAGTACTTC
TRBV29-1	TRBD2	NA	TRBJ2-1	CSVDRKKTSGTNNEQFF	TGCAGCGTTGATAGGAAGAAGACTAGCGGGACCAACAATGAGCAGTTCTTC
TRBV5-1	TRBD2	NA	TRBJ2-7	CASSLVLAETYEQYF	TGCGCCAGCAGCTTGGTTCTAGCGGAAACCTACGAGCAGTACTTC
TRBV15	TRBD1	NA	TRBJ1-2	CATSRPPDRDSYGYTF	TGTGCCACCAGCAGACCTCCCGACAGGGACTCCTATGGCTACACCTTC
TRBV5-1	TRBD2	NA	TRBJ2-1	CASSQPGLAEFPPYNEQFF	TGCGCCAGCAGCCAACCGGGACTAGCGGAATTCCCGCCCTACAATGAGCAGTTCTTC
TRBV9	TRBD1	NA	TRBJ2-3	CASSARGGQTLTDTQYF	TGTGCCAGCAGCGCCCGAGGGGGACAGACCCTCACAGATACGCAGTATTTT
TRBV28	TRBD2	NA	TRBJ2-7	CASSSMTSGLIYEQYF	TGTGCCAGCAGTTCCATGACTAGCGGGCTAATCTACGAGCAGTACTTC
TRBV10-2	NA	once	TRBJ2-3	CASSLTGPSTQYF	TGCGCCAGCAGTCTCACAGGCCCCAGTACGCAGTATTTT
TRBV2	NA	NA	TRBJ1-1	CASSAVNTEAFF	TGTGCCAGCAGCGCGGTGAACACTGAAGCTTTCTTT
TRBV5-1	NA	NA	TRBJ2-3	CASSLEKADTQYF	TGCGCCAGCAGCCTCGAGAAGGCAGATACGCAGTATTTT
TRBV6-1	TRBD1	NA	TRBJ2-7	CASSGSSGTGSYEQYF	TGTGCCAGCAGTGGGTCTTCCGGGACAGGCTCTTACGAGCAGTACTTC
TRBV9	NA	NA	TRBJ2-7	CASSVGSGALSYEQYF	TGTGCCAGCAGCGTAGGTTCAGGGGCCCTGTCCTACGAGCAGTACTTC
TRBV11-2	NA	NA	TRBJ1-3	CASSLGGHSGNTIYF	TGTGCCAGCAGCTTAGGAGGTCACTCTGGAAACACCATATATTTT
TRBV9	TRBD1	NA	TRBJ2-6	CASSGQGLTGANVLTF	TGTGCCAGCAGCGGACAGGGTTTGACCGGGGCCAACGTCCTGACTTTC
TRBV28	NA	NA	TRBJ2-2	CASRLTGKSPGELFF	TGTGCCAGCAGACTTACGGGCAAGTCCCCCGGGGAGCTGTTTTTT
TRBV6-6	TRBD1	NA	TRBJ1-2	CASTTPTGSRGYTF	TGTGCCAGCACCACCCCGACAGGGTCTCGTGGCTACACCTTC
TRBV5-6	TRBD2	few	TRBJ2-1	CASSPTSGGYNEQFF	TGTGCCAGCAGCCCTACTAGCGGGGGTTACAATGAGCAGTTCTTC
TRBV28	TRBD1	once	TRBJ2-1	CASSLLPRTGRNNEQFF	TGTGCCAGCAGTTTATTGCCCCGGACAGGGCGAAACAATGAGCAGTTCTTC
TRBV4-2	NA	NA	TRBJ1-5	CASSPGTVYSNQPQHF	TGTGCCAGCAGCCCCGGGACGGTGTATAGCAATCAGCCCCAGCATTTT
TRBV6-6	NA	NA	TRBJ1-2	CASSGGTATYGYTF	TGTGCCAGCAGTGGAGGGACGGCGACCTATGGCTACACCTTC
TRBV7-2	TRBD1	NA	TRBJ2-7	CASSPTAGQGYEQYF	TGTGCCAGCAGCCCTACAGCGGGACAGGGCTACGAGCAGTACTTC